In this sample, the clone carrying this TCR beta chain turned up a few times. The conserved phenylalanine or tryptophan normally closing the CDR3 is absent here, so this likely arose from a read error. Because the CDR3's place on the DNA is in doubt, the DNA is left out and the CDR3 is given as listed by TCRdb. This sample is part of a study of CD8+CD57+ T cells in acquired aplastic anemia. Germline values: CDR1 SGDLS, CDR2 YYNGEE. The CDR3 numbers 13 amino acids, ends counted. Patients who underwent sequencing had shown CD8+CD57+ cell expansion by flow cytometry. TCR beta VDJ and CDR3 were profiled, and genomic DNA was the template. MiXCR was run by TCRdb on the reads, yielding one entry per CDR3 protein. Among approximately 250,000 distinct CDR3 sequences listed, around 82% were seen once.

The receptor was derived from a human donor with aplastic anemia. This rearrangement joins TRBV9 to TRBJ2-3; the table names TRBD1, a call not compared with the DNA. Sequencing input: sorted CD4+, CD8+, or CD8+CD57+ T cells (not recorded which) from PBMCs. This CDR3 reads CASSEGGSSNQPL.